This TCR beta chain was sequenced in a study of molecular identifiers for immune sequencing clone quantification (dated by TCRdb to 2016 to 2019). About the study as a whole: For a replicate experiment, RNA from 20,000 or 100,000 naive CD8 T cells was divided into five aliquots, and four of the five aliquots were sequenced. This methods study benchmarked molecular-identifier clustering-based TCR repertoire sequencing (MIDCIRS) and TCR RNA copy counting, using CD8 T cells to do so.

Preparation of the library involved PCR. Sequencing took place on a NextSeq 500. Bulk TCR libraries were prepared as previously described, using TCR primers listed in Table S5. Purification of total RNA was performed with the Qiagen AllPrep DNA/RNA kit. Before analysis, reads from multiple sequencing runs of one library were combined. The paper's processing steps were these. Reads were retained only if the reads had an exact TCR constant sequence, and the retained reads were trimmed to 150 nt and grouped according to their 12-nt molecular barcodes. Within each barcode group, reads were sub-clustered at a 15% Levenshtein threshold, and quality-weighted consensus sequences were built per RNA molecule. Non-functional sequences were discarded, and so were lower-count sequences lying one edit away from another sequence. Based on fitting two negative binomial distributions, any barcode sub-cluster with under 20% of the maximum read count was discarded. TCRdb reprocessed the public reads (quality trimming at Q25 with fastp, clone calling with MiXCR) and kept in-frame beta chains. All rows with the same CDR3 protein become a single entry with the most common DNA and genes. In this record, the V and J calls reflect TCRdb's handling and not the investigators' own analysis. Within this sample are 300,000 to 400,000 distinct CDR3 sequences, with 24% of them counted one time only. Clones ranked in the top ten supply around 0.7% of the sample.

The CDR3, from cysteine to phenylalanine, totals 17 residues. The DNA shown is the 51-base CDR3, in frame from base 1. The germline V gene specifies KGHSH as CDR1 and LQKENI as CDR2. V loses 2 bases of germline sequence and J loses 7 bases, and the interval between the two ends is 18 bases. For this clonotype: The antigen this receptor binds is unknown. Per-base qualities were not stored, and no clone one base away is much larger.

Libraries of naive CD8 T cells were built from approximately 20,000 to 1,000,000 sorted cells, with 10%, 30% or 50% of the purified RNA used. Naive CD8 T cells were FACS-sorted as CD8+CD4-CCR7+CD45RA+ on a BD FACSAria II into RLT Plus buffer. To test detection sensitivity, Jurkat RNA equal to some 11 TCR copies was added to samples of roughly 17,000-1,100,000 naive CD8 T cells. CD8 T cells were enriched with RosetteSep CD8+ T Cell Enrichment Cocktail and Ficoll-Paque, followed by ACK red cell lysis. What the authors observed across the whole study: Without barcode sub-clustering, chimeric consensus sequences inflated TCR diversity; chimeras reached as high as 47%. Highly expanded clone sizes could be underestimated because identical TCR molecules may share a barcode. The naive libraries included spiked-in Jurkat TCR RNA (approximately ten copies' worth), and this RNA is not part of the donor repertoire. Spiked-in Jurkat TCR RNA equivalent to a single cell was reported to be detectable even among more than 900,000 naive CD8 T cells. Modeling indicated about 3.1 TCR RNA copies recovered per cell, compared with around 9.8 by digital PCR, which implies a capture efficiency of about 27%. In CMV-specific effector cells, clones with more than 20 RNA copies contained over 99% of molecules, whereas in naive cells such clones contained under 1% of molecules.

Specimen: naive CD8+ T cells from blood, with Jurkat cell RNA spiked in. The cell subset or site tag for this specimen amounts to: FACS-sorted CD8+CD4-CCR7+CD45RA+ naive T cells. The sequence came from a human donor in good health. Some libraries in this study had Jurkat cell RNA spiked in. The chain employs TRBV18 and TRBJ1-6; TRBD1 could be the D gene, as 5 bases match. CDR3 region: CASSPDVRAQFNSPLHF. The DNA sequence reads TGTGCCAGCTCACCAGATGTCAGGGCCCAATTCAATTCACCCCTCCACTTT.